The rows below give T cell receptor beta chains drawn from one sample of a study of cytomegalovirus exposure and HLA in healthy donors. Sequenced by immunoSEQ multiplex PCR; TCRdb stores in-frame clones only, minus some. The sample records 250,000 to 350,000 clones, approximately 90% being singletons. The sample consisted of PBMCs. The source of these receptors is a man in his forties or fifties in good health and CMV-seropositive. The CDR3 runs from the conserved cysteine through the conserved F or W. D genes are given only for firm matches. Size is stated for part of the rows, as once, few or many counts, or as a class when the clone is expanded.

TRBJ2-5	TRBV5-1	-	-	TGCGCCAGCAGCCCGGGACTCGAAGAGACCCAGTACTTC	CASSPGLEETQYF
TRBJ2-1	TRBV29-1	-	TRBD1	TGCAGCGTTGAAGAAGTAGTGGGACAGGGGGATCCAATTGGCAATGAGCAGTTCTTC	CSVEEVVGQGDPIGNEQFF
TRBJ2-5	TRBV14	-	-	TGTGCCAGCAGCCAAGGCCTACAAGAGACCCAGTACTTC	CASSQGLQETQYF
TRBJ2-7	TRBV29-1	-	-	TGCAGCGTTGAGGGAGACATCCCCGGGACAACCTACGAGCAGTACTTC	CSVEGDIPGTTYEQYF
TRBJ2-3	TRBV7-3	-	-	TGTGCCAGCAGCTTCACTGGCACAGATACGCAGTATTTT	CASSFTGTDTQYF
TRBJ2-3	TRBV5-1	-	TRBD2	TGCGCCAGCAGCTTGACCGGACTAGCGGGACTTAAACTAGGCACAGATACGCAGTATTTT	CASSLTGLAGLKLGTDTQYF
TRBJ1-2	TRBV28	-	-	TGTGCCAGCAGTCCCCCCCTGGGTAGGGGGTCCTATGGCTACACCTTC	CASSPPLGRGSYGYTF
TRBJ1-2	TRBV5-4	-	TRBD1	TGTGCCAGCAGCTTGGGTCCCGAACAGGGGCTCAGTGGCTACACCTTC	CASSLGPEQGLSGYTF
TRBJ1-5	TRBV4-1	-	TRBD1	TGCGCCAGCAGTCTTTGGACAGGGGACAATCAGCCCCAGCATTTT	CASSLWTGDNQPQHF
TRBJ2-5	TRBV18	-	TRBD1	TGTGCCAGCTCCCCCGGGACAGGGAAGCGAGAGACCCAGTACTTC	CASSPGTGKRETQYF
TRBJ2-1	TRBV5-8	-	-	TGTGCCAGCAGCTTCGGAACCTTGACACAGGGCCCCTACAATGAGCAGTTCTTC	CASSFGTLTQGPYNEQFF
TRBJ2-7	TRBV28	once	TRBD2	TGTGCCAGCAGTCCTAGCGGGAGTGCCTACGAGCAGTACTTC	CASSPSGSAYEQYF
TRBJ2-1	TRBV4-3	-	TRBD2	TGCGCCAGCAGCCAAGATGGGGAACTAGCGGGAGGTTACGATGAGCAGTTCTTC	CASSQDGELAGGYDEQFF
TRBJ2-3	TRBV28	-	-	TGTGCCAGCAGTACCGGCGGGACTTACACAGATACGCAGTATTTT	CASSTGGTYTDTQYF
TRBJ2-1	TRBV25-1	-	TRBD1	TGTGCCAGCAGTGGGCGGGACAGGGGAACCTACAATGAGCAGTTCTTC	CASSGRDRGTYNEQFF
TRBJ2-7	TRBV11-2	-	TRBD2	TGTGCCAGCAGCTTGGGGCTAGCGGGAATCGAGCAGTACTTC	CASSLGLAGIEQYF
TRBJ2-7	TRBV5-1	-	TRBD1	TGCGCCAGCAGCTTGACCGGGACAGGGGGGATGGGAGAGCAGTACTTC	CASSLTGTGGMGEQYF
TRBJ1-4	TRBV2	-	-	TGTGCCAGCAGTGAAGCGCTGACAGCAACTAATGAAAAACTGTTTTTT	CASSEALTATNEKLFF
TRBJ2-3	TRBV18	-	-	TGTGCCAGCTCACCAGTGGAAACCAGGGGAACAGATACGCAGTATTTT	CASSPVETRGTDTQYF
TRBJ2-7	TRBV4-1	-	TRBD1	TGCGCCAGCAGCCAAGAAGGGCCTCCGGGACAGGGGACCTACGAGCAGTACTTC	CASSQEGPPGQGTYEQYF